This T cell receptor (beta chain) was found in a study of shared clonotypes between healthy human individuals. Study details: Contributing individuals were two females and three males aged 18 to 49. Findings of the study overall: Having only a few donors restricted how much genetic and exposure-history diversity was captured.

As for this clone: Its antigen is still unknown.

Generated by immunoSEQ multiplex PCR, the TCRdb table keeps only in-frame clones and is missing some. The table includes fewer than 550,000 clones, 75% to 80% detected once. This clonotype originated in a woman in her thirties or forties in good health. Some clones in this sample may be carry-over from other donors' samples. What was sequenced was PBMCs.

The CDR3 coding sequence is TGTGCCAGCAGAGGGCCAGGGGGCACAGATACGCAGTATTTT. The encoded protein is CASRGPGGTDTQYF. The chain recombines TRBV6-1 with TRBJ2-3; D is possibly TRBD1 (6 bases). In germline, CDR1 is MNHNS, CDR2 SASEGT. CDR3 length equals 14 residues. V lost 6 bases and J 1 base, leaving 11 bases between the germline ends.